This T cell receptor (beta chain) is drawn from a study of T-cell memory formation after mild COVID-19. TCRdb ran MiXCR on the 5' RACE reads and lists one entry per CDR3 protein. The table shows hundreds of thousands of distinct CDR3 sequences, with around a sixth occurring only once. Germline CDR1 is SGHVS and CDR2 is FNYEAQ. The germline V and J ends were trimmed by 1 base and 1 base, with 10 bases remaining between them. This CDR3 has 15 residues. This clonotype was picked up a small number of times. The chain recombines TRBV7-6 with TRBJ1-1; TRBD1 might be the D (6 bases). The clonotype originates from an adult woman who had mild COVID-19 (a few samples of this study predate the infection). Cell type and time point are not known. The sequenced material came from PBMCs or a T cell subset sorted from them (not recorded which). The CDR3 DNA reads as TGTGCCAGCAGCTTAGGGGGGCGGAGGAACACTGAAGCTTTCTTT. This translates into CASSLGGRRNTEAFF.